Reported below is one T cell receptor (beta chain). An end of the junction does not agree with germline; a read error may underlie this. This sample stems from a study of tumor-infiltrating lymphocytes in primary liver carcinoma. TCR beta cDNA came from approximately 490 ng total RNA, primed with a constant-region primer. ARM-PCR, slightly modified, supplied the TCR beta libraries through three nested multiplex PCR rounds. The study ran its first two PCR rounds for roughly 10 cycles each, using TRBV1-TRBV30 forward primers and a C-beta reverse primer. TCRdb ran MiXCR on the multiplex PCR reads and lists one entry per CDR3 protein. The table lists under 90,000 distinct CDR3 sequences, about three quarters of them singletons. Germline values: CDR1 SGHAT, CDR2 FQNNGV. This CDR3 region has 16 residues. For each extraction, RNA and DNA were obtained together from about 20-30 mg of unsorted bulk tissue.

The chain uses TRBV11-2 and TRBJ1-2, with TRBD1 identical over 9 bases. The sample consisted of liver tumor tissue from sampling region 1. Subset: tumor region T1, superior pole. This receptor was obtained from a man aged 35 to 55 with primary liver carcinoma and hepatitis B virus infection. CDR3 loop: CVSSYRDRGTYYGYTF. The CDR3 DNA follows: TGTGTCAGCAGCTACCGCGACAGGGGGACATACTATGGCTACACCTTT. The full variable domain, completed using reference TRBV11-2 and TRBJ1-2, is EAGVAQSPRYKIIEKRQSVAFWCNPISGHATLYWYQQILGQGPKLLIQFQNNGVVDDSQLPKDRFSAERLKGVDSTLKIQPAKLEDSAVYLCVSSYRDRGTYYGYTFGSGTRLTVV.